This is a list of T cell receptor beta chains from one sample in a study of post-analysis software for immune sequencing data. TCRdb itself ran the PCR reads through MiXCR, one entry per CDR3 protein. The sample lists some 370,000 distinct CDR3 sequences; less than 40% were seen once. Input material: blood. Source of these receptors: a girl aged 10-17 years with multiple sclerosis. Both conserved end residues are trimmed from each CDR3. Fields, in order: CDR3 protein, V gene, J gene.

CDR3 protein: SALWTGGAYEQY
V gene: TRBV20-1
J gene: TRBJ2-7

CDR3 protein: SARTTLTDTQY
V gene: TRBV20-1
J gene: TRBJ2-3

CDR3 protein: ASSQRVLGQETQY
V gene: TRBV4-1
J gene: TRBJ2-5

CDR3 protein: ASSLRRLAEQY
V gene: TRBV7-2
J gene: TRBJ2-7

CDR3 protein: ASSLAGDRGYEQY
V gene: TRBV5-1
J gene: TRBJ2-7

CDR3 protein: SASGDLYEQY
V gene: TRBV20-1
J gene: TRBJ2-7

CDR3 protein: ASGLVLLPGQEGDEQF
V gene: TRBV12-5
J gene: TRBJ2-1

CDR3 protein: ASSFPGIGTTAQETQY
V gene: TRBV12-3/TRBV12-4
J gene: TRBJ2-5

CDR3 protein: ASTRQGMSPLH
V gene: TRBV6-5
J gene: TRBJ1-6

CDR3 protein: ASSRSGEMGDTQY
V gene: TRBV4-1
J gene: TRBJ2-3

CDR3 protein: ASSFNQPQH
V gene: TRBV5-1
J gene: TRBJ1-5

CDR3 protein: ASSLSGASTDTQY
V gene: TRBV5-1
J gene: TRBJ2-3

CDR3 protein: GAVLGGHTDTQY
V gene: TRBV20-1
J gene: TRBJ2-3

CDR3 protein: ASSAGGRRSYEQY
V gene: TRBV9
J gene: TRBJ2-7

CDR3 protein: ASSTYTANYGYT
V gene: TRBV7-9
J gene: TRBJ1-2

CDR3 protein: ASSSSTEAF
V gene: TRBV6-5
J gene: TRBJ1-1

CDR3 protein: ASSTRDGRNTEAF
V gene: TRBV27
J gene: TRBJ1-1

CDR3 protein: SVRTSQETQY
V gene: TRBV20-1
J gene: TRBJ2-5

CDR3 protein: AWEYRTAKPNTGELF
V gene: TRBV5-1
J gene: TRBJ2-2

CDR3 protein: ASSLGEIASGVGEQY
V gene: TRBV5-1
J gene: TRBJ2-7

CDR3 protein: ASSVEGGNEQF
V gene: TRBV9
J gene: TRBJ2-1

CDR3 protein: ASRIRGHKNLDTQY
V gene: TRBV10-2
J gene: TRBJ2-3

CDR3 protein: ASSYWGPLYTEAF
V gene: TRBV6-2/TRBV6-3
J gene: TRBJ1-1

CDR3 protein: ATATSGGIESNTEVF
V gene: TRBV15
J gene: TRBJ1-1

CDR3 protein: ASGFTDTQY
V gene: TRBV6-5
J gene: TRBJ2-3

CDR3 protein: SARGTGGIATNEKLF
V gene: TRBV20-1
J gene: TRBJ1-4

CDR3 protein: ASSQEPYTGELF
V gene: TRBV4-3
J gene: TRBJ2-2

CDR3 protein: ASSQGSLDTEAF
V gene: TRBV4-3
J gene: TRBJ1-1

CDR3 protein: ASSLGTGHEQF
V gene: TRBV5-1
J gene: TRBJ2-1

CDR3 protein: ASSLITGTFQETQY
V gene: TRBV5-1
J gene: TRBJ2-5

CDR3 protein: ASSPGTSGDTYNEQF
V gene: TRBV7-6
J gene: TRBJ2-1

CDR3 protein: ASSQERGGYNEQF
V gene: TRBV4-2
J gene: TRBJ2-1

CDR3 protein: ASSKRTAQNTEAF
V gene: TRBV19
J gene: TRBJ1-1

CDR3 protein: ATSSSRGGGYEQY
V gene: TRBV15
J gene: TRBJ2-7

CDR3 protein: ASSLGFHLQGGETQY
V gene: TRBV7-6
J gene: TRBJ2-5

CDR3 protein: ASSPSKLGQHSNQPQH
V gene: TRBV18
J gene: TRBJ1-5

CDR3 protein: ASSGDGQNEKLF
V gene: TRBV5-1
J gene: TRBJ1-4

CDR3 protein: SARVRYTGTHVLGEQY
V gene: TRBV20-1
J gene: TRBJ2-7

CDR3 protein: ASSLRAGLAEPYEQY
V gene: TRBV12-3/TRBV12-4
J gene: TRBJ2-7

CDR3 protein: ASSLAPWTSGGAGDNEQF
V gene: TRBV7-8
J gene: TRBJ2-1

CDR3 protein: SAREYSFGYT
V gene: TRBV20-1
J gene: TRBJ1-2

CDR3 protein: ASSTGLDYEQY
V gene: TRBV5-6
J gene: -

CDR3 protein: ASSFGGTGKNEQF
V gene: TRBV28
J gene: TRBJ2-1

CDR3 protein: ASSDPDRVNTEAF
V gene: TRBV13
J gene: TRBJ1-1

CDR3 protein: SAWPASGTGGDGYT
V gene: TRBV20-1
J gene: TRBJ1-2

CDR3 protein: ASSYSGQVYERY
V gene: TRBV6-5
J gene: TRBJ2-5

CDR3 protein: ASSLHPNTGELF
V gene: TRBV4-1
J gene: TRBJ2-2